This TCR beta chain emerged from a study of long-term antiretroviral therapy in people with HIV. Survey level was the resolution at which the v3.0 immunoSEQ assay ran. Libraries were prepared by immunoSEQ multiplex PCR; TCRdb keeps only in-frame clonotypes and omits some of them. The table records about 33,000 clones, 97% of them present only once. Study results and caveats: Relative to control repertoires, HIV repertoires exhibited narrower CDR3 length ranges.

This CDR3 is 13 amino acids long. The germline CDR1 and CDR2 sequences are SEHNR and FQNEAQ (reference sequence). The V and J ends lost 11 bases and 5 bases, in that order; junction bases with no gene match: 10. Per individual, the PBMC samples numbered at least one pre-ART and at least two post-ART. This clone was seen once. The antigen remains undetermined. The clonotype originates from a man in his thirties or forties with HIV. This sample comprised unsorted PBMCs, obtained 6.9 years after starting antiretroviral therapy. The chain is built from TRBV7-9 and TRBJ1-2; 8 positions agree with TRBD1. The CDR3 coding sequence is TGTGCCGGCTATCCGGGACAGGATTATGGCTACACCTTC. Protein sequence: CAGYPGQDYGYTF. Variable domain in full (rest from reference TRBV7-9 and TRBJ1-2): DTGVSQNPRHKITKRGQNVTFRCDPISEHNRLYWYRQTLGQGPEFLTYFQNEAQLEKSRLLSDRFSAERPKGSFSTLEIQRTEQGDSAMYLCAGYPGQDYGYTFGSGTRLTVV.